This TCR beta chain stems from a study of response to subunit inactivated influenza vaccine. TCRdb analysed the RT-PCR reads with MiXCR anew, one entry per CDR3 protein. The table lists about 570,000 distinct CDR3 sequences, approximately 10% of them singletons. These data also featured in a second study, about T cells expressing NK-cell markers. As that study records: The TCR beta cDNA came from 5'RACE template switching with UMIs. Sorted CD3+CD56+NKG2C+, CD3+CD56+NKG2C- and CD3+CD56-NKG2C+ T-cell subsets were beta-chain profiled. The sequencing cohort of eight donors included seven HCMV-seropositive individuals and one seronegative individual. These clonotypes also led the CD3+CD56-NKG2C+ fraction in several donors.

This receptor was identified in a man aged 50 to 59 who received an inactivated influenza vaccine. The source was PBMCs from blood, collected on the day of vaccination.

CDR3 coding DNA: TGCAGCGTTGAAAGCGGGGGGGCATATGAGCAGTTCTTC. Its translation is CSVESGGAYEQFF. The chain links TRBV29-1 to TRBJ2-1; TRBD2 agrees at 10 bases. The germline CDR1 and CDR2 sequences are SQVTM and ANQGSEA. V was clipped by 2 bases and J by 8 bases; unmatched bases: 3. CDR3 length equals 13 residues.